The clone carrying this TCR beta chain was seen at least ten times. The antigen remains undetermined. This sample stems from a study of T cell repertoires in cytomegalovirus infection. Study results and caveats: HLA-C-restricted, CMV-specific TCR beta clonotypes were dominant ex vivo.

MiXCR was run by TCRdb on the reads, yielding one entry per CDR3 protein. The table includes fewer than 250,000 distinct CDR3 sequences, over 9% detected once. V lost 1 base and J 0 bases, leaving 9 bases between the germline ends. The CDR3 spans 15 residues. The germline V gene has CDR1 SGHVS and CDR2 FQNEAQ. The V call is TRBV7-8, the J call TRBJ1-1, with D maybe TRBD1 (5 bases). The clonotype comes from a human donor in good health (CMV status not recorded). Some clones in this sample may be carry-over from other donors' samples. The specimen sequenced was PBMCs. CDR3 DNA sequence: TGTGCCAGCAGCTTAGAAGGGGCCTTGAACACTGAAGCTTTCTTT. It codes for CASSLEGALNTEAFF.